This T cell receptor beta chain was captured by sequencing in a study of OX40 agonist ivuxolimab in advanced cancers. Study-wide context: Ivuxolimab, which patients received intravenously every 2 weeks, was dosed at 0.01 to 10 mg/kg. Earlier anti-PD-1, anti-PD-L1 or anti-CTLA-4 therapy was permitted; 40% had received some.

V was clipped by 4 bases and J by 9 bases, with 22 bases between them. The CDR3 runs to 16 residues. Germline CDR1 and CDR2: MGHRA and YSYEKL. As to this clone: As yet, its antigen is unknown.

The study, taken as a whole, reports: Relative to CD4+ cells, CD8+ T cells on average had more expanded clones.

Method: immunoSEQ multiplex PCR; TCRdb's copy keeps in-frame clones and lacks some. The sample gives 35,000 to 55,000 clones, roughly 84% of which show up once; approximately 15% is in the top ten. The sequencing here drew on CD4+ or CD8+ T cells sorted from blood, taken in a trial of the OX40 agonist ivuxolimab. The genes are TRBV4-1 and TRBJ2-1; perhaps TRBD2 as D (6 bases). The source is an adult with an advanced solid tumor such as melanoma, head and neck, liver or kidney cancer. CDR3 DNA sequence: TGCGCCAGCAGCCCGAGGCTAGCGTCCCCATCGGCTGAGCAGTTCTTC. Protein product: CASSPRLASPSAEQFF.